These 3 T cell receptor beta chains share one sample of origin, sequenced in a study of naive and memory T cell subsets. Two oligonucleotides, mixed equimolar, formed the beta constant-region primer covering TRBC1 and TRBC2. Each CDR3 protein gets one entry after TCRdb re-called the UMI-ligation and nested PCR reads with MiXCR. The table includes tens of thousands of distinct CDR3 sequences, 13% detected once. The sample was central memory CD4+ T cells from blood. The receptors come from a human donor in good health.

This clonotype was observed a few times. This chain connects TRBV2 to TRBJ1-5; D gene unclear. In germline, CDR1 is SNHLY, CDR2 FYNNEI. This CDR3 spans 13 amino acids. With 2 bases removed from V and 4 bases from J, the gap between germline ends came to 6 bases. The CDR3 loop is CASSEWKNQPQHF. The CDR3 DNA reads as TGTGCCAGCAGTGAATGGAAAAATCAGCCCCAGCATTTT.

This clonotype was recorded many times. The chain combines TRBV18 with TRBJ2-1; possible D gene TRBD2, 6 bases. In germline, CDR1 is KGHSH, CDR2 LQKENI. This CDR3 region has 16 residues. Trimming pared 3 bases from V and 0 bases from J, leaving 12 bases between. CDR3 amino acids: CASSPRLAYSYNEQFF. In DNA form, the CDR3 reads TGTGCCAGCTCACCCCGGCTAGCGTACTCCTACAATGAGCAGTTCTTC.

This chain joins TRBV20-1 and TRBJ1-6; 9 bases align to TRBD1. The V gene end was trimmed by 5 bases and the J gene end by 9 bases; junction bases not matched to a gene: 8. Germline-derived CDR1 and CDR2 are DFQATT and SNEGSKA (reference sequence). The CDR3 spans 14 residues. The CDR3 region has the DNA TGCAGTGCTGGACGACAGGGGGATGTTTCACCCCTCCACTTT. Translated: CSAGRQGDVSPLHF.